The 32 T cell receptor beta chains presented below share a single source sample, sequenced in a study of cytomegalovirus exposure and HLA in healthy donors. The PCR was carried out with 60 Vbeta primers and 13 Jbeta primers. This table comes from immunoSEQ multiplex PCR, and its TCRdb copy is limited to in-frame clones, with some not included. This sample carries over 100,000 clones, around 80% of them seen once, and the ten largest clones take over 4%. The specimen sequenced was PBMCs. Every receptor here comes from a man aged 25 to 40 in good health and CMV-seropositive.

This clone was observed many times. The chain recombines TRBV27 with TRBJ2-7; 10 bases map to TRBD1. The germline V gene has CDR1 MNHEY and CDR2 SMNVEV (reference sequence). Germline trimming cut 3 bases from V and 9 bases from J; bases unmatched to any gene: 8. This CDR3 spans 14 amino acids. The CDR3: CASSLMTGGAGQYF. The CDR3 region has the DNA TGTGCCAGCAGTTTGATGACAGGGGGCGCTGGGCAGTACTTC.

CDR3 in DNA: TGTGCCAGTAGTTTCTCCTCGGGTAGGACAGATACGCAGTATTTT. It is translated as CASSFSSGRTDTQYF. J is TRBJ2-3 and V is TRBV19; D is uncertain. The V end was cut by 5 bases, the J end by 3 bases, with 15 bases between. From germline, CDR1 is LNHDA and CDR2 SQIVND (reference sequence). The CDR3 extends over 15 amino acids.

This chain links TRBV30 with TRBJ2-5; 8 nucleotides match TRBD2. The CDR3 sequence is 15 residues long. The germline gives CDR1 GTSNPN, CDR2 SVGIG (reference sequence). The V segment lost 0 bases and the J segment 4 bases; nucleotides outside the gene matches: 7. The CDR3 sequence: CAWSVGSGDGETQYF. CDR3 coding DNA: TGTGCCTGGAGTGTCGGTAGCGGGGATGGAGAGACCCAGTACTTC.

As regards this clone: This same CDR3 is encoded by further DNA sequences in the sample. The genes are TRBV6-6 and TRBJ1-1, with D tentatively TRBD1 (6 bases). Germline CDR1 MNHNY, CDR2 SVGAGI (reference sequence). The CDR3 extends over 14 amino acids. Trimming cost V 6 bases and J 1 base, with 12 bases left between them. CDR3 sequence (DNA): TGTGCCAGCAGGGCGACAGGTGAGAACACTGAAGCTTTCTTT. As protein: CASRATGENTEAFF.

The chain has TRBV30 and TRBJ1-1; weak D call: TRBD1 (5 bases). This CDR3 is 13 amino acids long. CDR1 and CDR2 from the germline V gene are GTSNPN and SVGIG (reference sequence). Trimming cost V 3 bases and J 8 bases, with 16 bases left between them. The CDR3, as DNA: TGTGCCTGGAGGGTGACAGAGTCTGGCGAAGCTTTCTTT. Translation: CAWRVTESGEAFF.

J is TRBJ1-4 and V is TRBV9; 7 nucleotides agree with TRBD1. Germline V gives CDR1 SGDLS, CDR2 YYNGEE. The CDR3 contains 16 residues. With V trimmed by 4 bases and J by 4 bases, 10 bases remained unmatched. CDR3 DNA sequence: TGTGCCAGCAGCAGAGACAGGGACGCTGGTAATGAAAAACTGTTTTTT. Translation gives CASSRDRDAGNEKLFF.

To note about this clone: The sample holds other DNA sequences that translate to the same CDR3. This sequence joins TRBV5-1 and TRBJ2-6; no clear D gene. V gave up 2 bases and J gave up 0 bases, with 6 bases separating them. Germline V gene sequence: CDR1 SGHRS, CDR2 YFSETQ. This CDR3 contains 15 residues. CDR3 loop: CASSLRDSGANVLTF. The CDR3, as DNA: TGCGCCAGCAGCTTAAGAGACTCTGGGGCCAACGTCCTGACTTTC.

The rearrangement uses TRBV6-5 and TRBJ1-1, with D uncertain. The CDR3 length is 12 residues. Germline CDR1 and CDR2: MNHEY and SVGAGI. With 5 bases removed from V and 1 base from J, the gap between germline ends came to 5 bases. The CDR3 bases are TGTGCCAGCAGTAACACGAACACTGAAGCTTTCTTT. Its protein product is CASSNTNTEAFF.

The chain couples TRBV18 to TRBJ1-2; D is perhaps TRBD1 (5 bases). The CDR3 has 15 residues. CDR1 and CDR2 from the germline V gene are KGHSH and LQKENI. V lost 6 bases and J 7 bases, leaving 21 bases between the germline ends. CDR3 sequence: CASSTGDSIGGGYTF. CDR3 nucleotides: TGTGCCAGCTCTACCGGGGACTCGATTGGTGGTGGCTACACCTTC.

This clone was observed a few times. The rearrangement joins TRBV7-2 to TRBJ1-2, with 7 bases that match TRBD1. After removal of 5 bases from V and 12 bases from J, the junction contained 9 bases not matched to a gene. The CDR3 is 12 amino acids. In germline, CDR1 is SGHTA, CDR2 FQGNSA. DNA for the CDR3: TGTGCCAGCAGCGCTAGACAGGGTCGGGACACCTTC. Encoded protein: CASSARQGRDTF.

The chain is built from TRBV5-1 and TRBJ2-7; TRBD2 agrees at 12 bases. Germline V gene sequence: CDR1 SGHRS, CDR2 YFSETQ. V was pared by 0 bases and J by 5 bases, with 6 bases of the junction left unmatched. This CDR3 region has 16 residues. The CDR3 sequence is CASSLVLAGGWDEQYF. DNA for the CDR3: TGCGCCAGCAGCTTGGTACTAGCGGGGGGTTGGGACGAGCAGTACTTC.

This clone was counted at least ten times. The chain is built from TRBV4-1 and TRBJ1-2; 10 nucleotides align to TRBD1. The V gene's germline CDR1 is MGHRA and CDR2 YSYEKL. After removal of 5 bases from V and 4 bases from J, the junction contained 4 bases not matched to a gene. The CDR3 loop spans 14 amino acids. CDR3 residues: CASSSGTGAYGYTF. In DNA, the CDR3 is TGCGCCAGCAGCTCCGGGACAGGGGCCTATGGCTACACCTTC.

In this sample, this clone turned up a few times. This chain joins TRBV29-1 and TRBJ1-1, with 9 bases that match TRBD1. Germline trimming cut 5 bases from V and 4 bases from J; bases unmatched to any gene: 11. The CDR3 is 15 residues long. CDR1 and CDR2 from the germline V gene are SQVTM and ANQGSEA. CDR3: CSVTTHRGRFTEAFF. The CDR3 nucleotides read TGCAGCGTTACTACCCACAGGGGGCGGTTCACTGAAGCTTTCTTT.

This clone came up a few times. The V and J genes are TRBV7-9 and TRBJ1-2; D is uncertain. Trimming shortened V by 4 bases and J by 14 bases, and 14 bases separated the two germline ends. This CDR3 spans 11 amino acids. The germline gives CDR1 SEHNR, CDR2 FQNEAQ (reference sequence). For the CDR3, the DNA is TGTGCCAGCAGCTCGATGGGGAGTGAGACCTTC. Translated: CASSSMGSETF.

As for this clone: Other DNA sequences in the sample encode the same CDR3. The chain uses TRBV19 and TRBJ1-5; the match to TRBD1 covers 9 bases. Germline assignment: CDR1 LNHDA and CDR2 SQIVND (reference sequence). The CDR3 is 15 residues long. V lost 1 base to trimming and J lost 3 bases; unmatched junction nucleotides: 1. As DNA, the CDR3 is TGTGCCAGTAGTATAGGGACAGGGGCCAATCAGCCCCAGCATTTT. Translation: CASSIGTGANQPQHF.

The chain couples TRBV7-9 to TRBJ2-5, with D unresolved. Near its end, the DNA agrees better with TRBJ2-7, so the J call may be wrong. Germline V gene lookup returns CDR1 SEHNR and CDR2 FQNEAQ (reference sequence). The CDR3 loop spans 14 amino acids. In DNA form, the CDR3 reads TGTGCCAGCAGCTTTGGCGGTAGCTCCTACGAGCAGTACTTC. Amino acids: CASSFGGSSYEQYF.

V usage is TRBV10-1 and J usage is TRBJ2-5; tentatively, D is TRBD2 (5 bases). V was cut by 4 bases and J by 5 bases, with 14 bases left in between. CDR3 length: 14 amino acids. CDR1 WNHNN and CDR2 SYGVQD come from the germline V gene (reference sequence). The CDR3: CASSVASTGETQYF. CDR3 sequence (DNA): TGCGCCAGCAGTGTGGCTTCTACGGGGGAGACCCAGTACTTC.

This clone has more than one count but fewer than ten. The chain uses TRBV4-1 and TRBJ1-6; weak D call: TRBD1 (5 bases). The V end was cut by 0 bases, the J end by 8 bases, with 14 bases between. CDR3 length: 16 residues. The germline CDR1 and CDR2 sequences are MGHRA and YSYEKL. The CDR3 DNA is TGCGCCAGCAGCCAAGAGGGTACAGGCGGGGATTCACCCCTCCACTTT. Translating gives CASSQEGTGGDSPLHF.

The V call is TRBV27, the J call TRBJ2-5; TRBD2 matches 8 bases. The assigned J gene may be wrong: the sequence end matches TRBJ2-7 better. Germline CDR1 reads MNHEY; CDR2 reads SMNVEV (reference sequence). The CDR3 extends over 14 amino acids. Here the CDR3 reads CASSSTGGASEQYF. Written as DNA, the CDR3 is TGTGCCAGCAGTTCGACGGGAGGGGCGAGCGAGCAGTACTTC.

The chain uses TRBV28 and TRBJ2-7, with 8 positions matching TRBD2. J lost 4 bases, V lost 8 bases, and 10 bases had no gene match. The CDR3 totals 14 residues. Germline V gives CDR1 MDHEN, CDR2 SYDVKM. This chain's CDR3 is CASATSGGGYEQYF. In DNA, the CDR3 is TGTGCCAGCGCTACATCGGGAGGGGGGTACGAGCAGTACTTC.

This chain joins TRBV27 and TRBJ2-7; 9 bases match TRBD2. The germline V gene has CDR1 MNHEY and CDR2 SMNVEV (reference sequence). The CDR3 has 14 amino acids. Trimming took 4 bases from V and 7 from J; bases not matched to a gene: 8. As DNA, the CDR3 is TGTGCCAGCAGTTCCGCGGGGGGGCCAAGGGAGCAGTACTTC. Amino acid sequence: CASSSAGGPREQYF.

The rearrangement links TRBV6-1 to TRBJ2-1; TRBD2 matches at 9 bases. The CDR3 has 18 amino acids. V trimming: 2 bases; J trimming: 5 bases; junction bases outside the gene matches: 13. Germline values: CDR1 MNHNS, CDR2 SASEGT. CDR3 residues: CASSEPLRSGGPHNEQFF. The CDR3 DNA is TGTGCCAGCAGTGAACCGTTAAGGAGCGGGGGGCCACACAATGAGCAGTTCTTC.

V usage is TRBV2 and J usage is TRBJ2-5; 7 positions match TRBD1. The CDR3 loop spans 15 amino acids. V dropped 2 bases and J dropped 2; count of bases not matched to a gene: 5. Germline V CDR1 and CDR2: SNHLY, FYNNEI. The CDR3 reads CASSENSRGQETQYF. Here the CDR3 DNA reads TGTGCCAGCAGTGAAAACAGCAGGGGGCAAGAGACCCAGTACTTC.

J is TRBJ2-5 and V is TRBV9; D may be TRBD2 (5 bases). Judging by the DNA end, TRBJ2-7 fits better; the J call may be wrong. The CDR3 extends over 14 amino acids. Germline values: CDR1 SGDLS, CDR2 YYNGEE. CDR3 residues: CASSLGLGAYEQYF. CDR3 in DNA: TGTGCCAGCAGCCTCGGTTTGGGAGCCTACGAGCAGTACTTC.

The rearrangement joins TRBV5-1 to TRBJ2-7; TRBD1 might be the D (6 bases). The germline V gene encodes CDR1 SGHRS and CDR2 YFSETQ. V was clipped by 0 bases and J by 6 bases, with 19 bases between them. This CDR3 has 16 residues. The CDR3 DNA reads as TGCGCCAGCAGCTTGGAGAACCGGGACATAGGCGGCGAGCAGTACTTC. Its translation: CASSLENRDIGGEQYF.

This clone was seen a single time. V and J are TRBV2 and TRBJ1-6; 7 positions match TRBD1. The CDR3 extends over 15 amino acids. Germline trimming cut 4 bases from V and 2 bases from J; bases unmatched to any gene: 2. In germline, CDR1 is SNHLY, CDR2 FYNNEI. The CDR3 sequence is CASSGQGTYNSPLHF. CDR3 DNA: TGTGCCAGCAGTGGACAGGGCACCTATAATTCACCCCTCCACTTT.

V gene TRBV7-2 combines with J gene TRBJ1-5; 11 bases are a match to TRBD1. V was clipped by 0 bases and J by 16 bases; unmatched bases: 5. Germline loops: CDR1 SGHTA, CDR2 FQGNSA. The CDR3 runs to 13 residues. CDR3 nucleotide sequence: TGTGCCAGCAGCTTAGCCACGGGACAGGGGGAACATTTT. Translating gives CASSLATGQGEHF. The entire variable domain, with the rest obtained from reference TRBV7-2 and TRBJ1-5, is as follows: GAGVSQSPSNKVTEKGKDVELRCDPISGHTALYWYRQSLGQGLEFLIYFQGNSAPDKSGLPSDRFSAERTGGSVSTLTIQRTQQEDSAVYLCASSLATGQGEHFGDGTRLSIL.

This clone was seen more than once but under ten times. The CDR3 region has the DNA TGCGCCAGCAGCCAAGTTCTCCGGGACAGTCACACAGATACGCAGTATTTT. It translates to CASSQVLRDSHTDTQYF. The rearrangement links TRBV4-3 to TRBJ2-3; the match to TRBD1 covers 7 bases. Trimming removed 1 base from V and 2 bases from J; junction bases left unmatched: 9. The germline CDR1 and CDR2 sequences are LGHNA and YSLEER. This CDR3 region has 17 residues.

The chain combines TRBV13 with TRBJ2-1, with D possibly TRBD1 on 5 matching bases. The germline V gene has CDR1 PRHDT and CDR2 FYEKMQ (reference sequence). The CDR3 runs 11 residues. V was clipped by 6 bases and J by 10 bases, with 10 bases between them. DNA for the CDR3: TGTGCCAGCAGTCCAAAGGGGGAGCAGTTCTTC. This codes for CASSPKGEQFF.

J is TRBJ2-7 and V is TRBV6-5, with D maybe TRBD1 (6 bases). Trimming took off 9 bases at V and 2 bases at J, with 20 bases between the two ends. The CDR3 sequence is 15 residues long. CDR1 is MNHEY and CDR2 is SVGAGI in the germline V gene. The CDR3 nucleotides are TGTGCCAGTAAAACTCCCGGGACACAGACCTACGAGCAGTACTTC. It translates to CASKTPGTQTYEQYF.

The chain combines TRBV5-6 with TRBJ2-7; no clear D. The ends were cut back, 4 bases at V and 4 bases at J, with 9 bases in the middle. This CDR3 region has 12 residues. CDR1 SGHDT and CDR2 YYEEEE come from the germline V gene. CDR3 bases: TGTGCCAGCAGCCAATCGAGGTACGAGCAGTACTTC. Its protein product is CASSQSRYEQYF. The whole variable domain, remainder taken from reference TRBV5-6 and TRBJ2-7, is DAGVTQSPTHLIKTRGQQVTLRCSPKSGHDTVSWYQQALGQGPQFIFQYYEEEERQRGNFPDRFSGHQFPNYSSELNVNALLLGDSALYLCASSQSRYEQYFGPGTRLTVT.

The chain carries TRBV4-3 and TRBJ2-5; no definite D call. The J call may be incorrect, as the DNA end agrees better with TRBJ2-7. The CDR3 length is 10 residues. The V gene's germline CDR1 is LGHNA and CDR2 YSLEER. CDR3 loop: CASRPYEQYF. The CDR3 nucleotides are TGCGCCAGCAGGCCCTACGAGCAGTACTTC.